This T cell receptor beta chain was sequenced for a study of CD8+ T cells in alopecia areata. V shed 8 bases, J shed 5 bases, and the junction held 7 bases outside the gene matches. The germline gives CDR1 KGHSH, CDR2 LQKENI. This CDR3 region has 13 residues. The sequencing template was cDNA reverse transcribed from extracted RNA. Sequenced by immunoSEQ multiplex PCR; TCRdb stores in-frame clones only, minus some. The repertoire includes some 240,000 clones, about 60% of them detected once, and approximately 0.44% sits in the top ten. The sample consisted of CD4+ T cells sorted from blood, taken at week 0. The clonotype originates from a human donor with alopecia areata. The rearrangement uses TRBV18 and TRBJ2-7; 9 bases are a match to TRBD2. CDR3 amino acids: CASEYSGGDEQYF. CDR3 DNA sequence: TGTGCCAGCGAGTATAGCGGGGGCGACGAGCAGTACTTC.